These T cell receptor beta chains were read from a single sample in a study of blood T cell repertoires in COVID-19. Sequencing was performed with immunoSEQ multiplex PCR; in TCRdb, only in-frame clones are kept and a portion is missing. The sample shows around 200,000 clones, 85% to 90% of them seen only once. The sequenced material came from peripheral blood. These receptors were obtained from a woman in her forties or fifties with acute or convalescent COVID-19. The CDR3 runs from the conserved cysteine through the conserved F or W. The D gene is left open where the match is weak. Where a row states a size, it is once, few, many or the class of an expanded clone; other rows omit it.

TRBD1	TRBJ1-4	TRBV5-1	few	TGCGCCAGCAGCGCGGACAGGGTGTACGAAAAACTGTTTTTT	CASSADRVYEKLFF
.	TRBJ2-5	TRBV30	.	TGTGCCTCTCTGGAGCGGGCCATCCAAGAGACCCAGTACTTC	CASLERAIQETQYF
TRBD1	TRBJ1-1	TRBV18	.	TGTGCCAGCTCACCATTGGGACAGGGGTTAGGGGTATTAATGAACACTGAAGCTTTCTTT	CASSPLGQGLGVLMNTEAFF
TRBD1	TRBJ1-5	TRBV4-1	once	TGCGCCAGCAGCCAGCAGGGGGGTAATCAGCCCCAGCATTTT	CASSQQGGNQPQHF
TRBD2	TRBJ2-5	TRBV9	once	TGTGCCAGCAGCGTTGGGAGGGCCTCCGGGGAGACCCAGTACTTC	CASSVGRASGETQYF
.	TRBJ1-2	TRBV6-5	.	TGTGCCAGCAGCCCCTCGGCGGGACCCCATGGCTACACCTTC	CASSPSAGPHGYTF
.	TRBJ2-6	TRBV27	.	TGTGCCAGCAGTTTATCCGACAGACCCGGGGCCAACGTCCTGACTTTC	CASSLSDRPGANVLTF
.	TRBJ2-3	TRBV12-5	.	TGTGCTAGTGGGCGGACGGGGAGCACAGATACGCAGTATTTT	CASGRTGSTDTQYF
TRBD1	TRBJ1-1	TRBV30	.	TGTGCCTGGGTCCGGGACAGGGGCGGTGAAGCTTTCTTT	CAWVRDRGGEAFF
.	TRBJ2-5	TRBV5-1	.	TGCGCCAGCAGCCCCCTGGGGAGGGGGGAAGAGACCCAGTACTTC	CASSPLGRGEETQYF
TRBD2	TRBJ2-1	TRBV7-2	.	TGTGCCAGCAGCTCCACTAGCGGGAGACGCAATGAGCAGTTCTTC	CASSSTSGRRNEQFF
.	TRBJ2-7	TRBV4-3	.	TGCGCCAGCAGCCAAGAAACAGGGTCAGTCTACGAGCAGTACTTC	CASSQETGSVYEQYF
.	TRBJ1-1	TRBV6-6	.	TGTGCCAGCAGTTACAGGGCCGCGGGGGGCACTGAAGCTTTCTTT	CASSYRAAGGTEAFF
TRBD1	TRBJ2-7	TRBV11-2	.	TGTGCCAGCAGCTTAATTCGGACAGGGAGTGAGCAGTACTTC	CASSLIRTGSEQYF
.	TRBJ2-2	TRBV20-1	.	TGCAGTGCTAGGGCCGAAGGGGAGCTGTTTTTT	CSARAEGELFF
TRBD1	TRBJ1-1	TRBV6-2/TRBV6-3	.	TGTGCCAGCAGTTCCCGACAGGGGACAAACACTGAAGCTTTCTTT	CASSSRQGTNTEAFF
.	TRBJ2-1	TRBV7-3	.	TGTGAAAGTATGGGCGGCGGGGCCTCCTACAATGAGCAGTTCTTC	CESMGGGASYNEQFF
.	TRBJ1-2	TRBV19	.	TGTGCCAGTAGTCCCGGAGGGCTGTCGCATGGCTACACCTTC	CASSPGGLSHGYTF
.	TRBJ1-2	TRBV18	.	TGTGCCAGCTCACCACCGGGAGGGTGGGACTATGGCTACACCTTC	CASSPPGGWDYGYTF
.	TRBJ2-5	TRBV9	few	TGTGCCAGCAGCGTAGACCCAACAGGAGGGGAGACCCAGTACTTC	CASSVDPTGGETQYF
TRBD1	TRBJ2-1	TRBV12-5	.	TGTGCTAGTGGTTCCTACAGGGGATTAGGGACCTACAATGAGCAGTTCTTC	CASGSYRGLGTYNEQFF
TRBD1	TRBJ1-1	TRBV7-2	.	TGTGCCAGCAGCGGGCGGGACAGATTGAACACTGAAGCTTTCTTT	CASSGRDRLNTEAFF
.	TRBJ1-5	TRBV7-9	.	TGTGCCAGCAGCTTAACACAGGGTCAGCCCCAGCATTTT	CASSLTQGQPQHF
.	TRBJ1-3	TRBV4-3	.	TGCGCCAGCAGCCAAGGGCAGGGATACTACTCTGGAAACACCATATATTTT	CASSQGQGYYSGNTIYF
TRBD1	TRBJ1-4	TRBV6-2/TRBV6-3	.	TGTGCCAGCAGCAGACGGACAGGGGTTTCTAATGAAAAACTGTTTTTT	CASSRRTGVSNEKLFF
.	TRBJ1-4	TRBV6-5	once	TGTGCCAGCAACCAGGCCCCGGGAGGAAAACTGTTTTTT	CASNQAPGGKLFF
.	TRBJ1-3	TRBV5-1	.	TGCGCCAGCAGCTTGGGACCCGGGGTTGGAAACACCATATATTTT	CASSLGPGVGNTIYF
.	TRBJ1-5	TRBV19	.	TGTGCCAGTACTTGGGGCGGGGGTATCAATCAGCCCCAGCATTTT	CASTWGGGINQPQHF
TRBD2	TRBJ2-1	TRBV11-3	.	TGTGCCAGCAGCTTAGACGGCGGGAGTTTAGATGAGCAGTTCTTC	CASSLDGGSLDEQFF
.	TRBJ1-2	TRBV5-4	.	TGTGCCAGCAGCTTAAACGACAGAAACTATGGCTACACCTTC	CASSLNDRNYGYTF
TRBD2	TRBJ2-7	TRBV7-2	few	TGTGCCAGCAGCGAGGGACTAGCGGTTTACGAGCAGTACTTC	CASSEGLAVYEQYF
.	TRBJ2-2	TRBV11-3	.	TGTGCCAGCAGCCCCGAGGGTACGAACACCGGGGAGCTGTTTTTT	CASSPEGTNTGELFF
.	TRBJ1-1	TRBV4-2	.	TGTGCCAGCAGCCAAGACAGGATCTCGGAAGCTTTCTTT	CASSQDRISEAFF
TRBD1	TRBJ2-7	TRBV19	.	TGTGCCAGTAGTATCATTTGGCAGGGGGCGGGCTACGAGCAGTACTTC	CASSIIWQGAGYEQYF